One sample yielded the 9 T cell receptor beta chains listed below, sequenced in a study of blood T cells in healthy people across ages. Together with a sample-barcoded 5' primer, a J-beta primer mix was included in a second PCR lasting about 7 to 11 cycles. MiXCR was run by TCRdb on the 5' RACE reads, yielding one entry per CDR3 protein. Counted here are roughly 680,000 distinct CDR3 sequences, 45% to 60% occurring once; the ten biggest clones make up roughly 13%. Material: blood. These receptors were taken from a woman of 80 years or more in good health.

In its sample, this clonotype was seen many times. CDR3 amino acids: CATNVGGLTDTQYF. CDR3 in DNA: TGCGCCACTAACGTCGGGGGATTAACAGATACGCAGTATTTT. The genes are TRBV5-1 and TRBJ2-3; D perhaps matches TRBD2 (6 bases). The V end was cut by 9 bases, the J end by 3 bases, with 17 bases between. The CDR3 covers 14 residues. Germline V gene sequence: CDR1 SGHRS, CDR2 YFSETQ. Full variable domain (missing parts from reference TRBV5-1 and TRBJ2-3): KAGVTQTPRYLIKTRGQQVTLSCSPISGHRSVSWYQQTPGQGLQFLFEYFSETQRNKGNFPGRFSGRQFSNSRSEMNVSTLELGDSALYLCATNVGGLTDTQYFGPGTRLTVL.

This clonotype was seen once. This may come from a read error, since a much larger clone is one base off. V usage is TRBV12-3 or TRBV12-4 and J usage is TRBJ2-3, with D perhaps assigned TRBD1 or TRBD2 (5 bases each). V lost 5 bases, J lost 4 bases, and 13 bases lay in between. The CDR3 has 14 amino acids. The DNA for the CDR3 is TGTGCCAGCAGTGGGGGTAGGCAGGCAGATACGCAGTATTTT. Translated: CASSGGRQADTQYF.

The V call is TRBV6-1, the J call TRBJ1-1; D gene unclear. CDR1 and CDR2 from the germline V gene are MNHNS and SASEGT. Between the trimmed V and J ends, which lost 1 base and 1 base, there was a span of 7 bases. This CDR3 spans 14 amino acids. CDR3 in DNA: TGTGCCAGCAGTGAAGGTTGGGAGAACACTGAAGCTTTCTTT. Translating gives CASSEGWENTEAFF.

This clonotype occurred many times. The chain joins TRBV20-1 to TRBJ1-1, with no clear D. This CDR3 has 12 residues. V lost 1 base to trimming and J lost 7 bases, with 10 bases between them. Per the germline V gene, CDR1 is DFQATT and CDR2 is SNEGSKA (reference sequence). This CDR3 reads CSARVGGREAFF. In nucleotides, the CDR3 is TGCAGTGCTAGAGTGGGAGGTCGTGAAGCTTTCTTT.

Turning to this clonotype: One base away lies a much larger clone, so this may be a sequencing read error. The genes are TRBV9 and TRBJ1-1; unclear D gene. CDR3 size: 15 residues. The germline V gene has CDR1 SGDLS and CDR2 YYNGEE. Trimming stripped 4 bases from V and 3 bases from J, with 16 bases between. The CDR3 nucleotides are TGTGCCAGCAGCAACGGACGGGGTATGGACACTGAAGCTTTCTTT. It encodes CASSNGRGMDTEAFF.

This clonotype was observed a few times. This rearrangement joins TRBV7-8 to TRBJ1-4; the D gene is possibly TRBD1 (6 bases). CDR1 is SGHVS and CDR2 is FQNEAQ in the germline V gene. This CDR3 has 15 amino acids. The ends were cut back, 5 bases at V and 7 bases at J, with 17 bases in the middle. DNA for the CDR3: TGTGCCAGCAGCAAAAAGGAGGACAGAAGTGAAAAACTGTTTTTT. Protein product: CASSKKEDRSEKLFF.

This clonotype occurred a few times. A clone one base away is much larger, so this may be a read error. The chain carries TRBV29-1 and TRBJ2-7; possibly TRBD2 for D (6 bases). The V gene lost 2 bases and the J gene lost 1 base, with 9 bases spanning the gap. CDR3 length equals 13 residues. CDR1 is SQVTM, CDR2 ANQGSEA, per germline. The CDR3 nucleotides read TGCAGCGTTGAATGTGCGGGGTCCTACGAGCAGTACTTC. The encoded protein is CSVECAGSYEQYF.

This chain links TRBV20-1 with TRBJ2-7; D not certain. CDR1 and CDR2 from the germline V gene are DFQATT and SNEGSKA (reference sequence). CDR3 length: 14 residues. Trimming left V 3 bases short and J 2 bases short, with 14 bases between. This CDR3 reads CSASLVTDPYEQYF. The DNA for the CDR3 is TGCAGTGCTAGTTTAGTGACGGACCCCTACGAGCAGTACTTC.

The chain links TRBV5-1 to TRBJ2-5; 8 nucleotides align to TRBD1. Germline lookup yields CDR1 SGHRS and CDR2 YFSETQ. This CDR3 has 16 amino acids. V dropped 4 bases and J dropped 3; count of bases not matched to a gene: 11. The CDR3 protein is CASSPRTGSFEETQYF. CDR3 DNA: TGCGCCAGCAGCCCGCGGACAGGGAGTTTTGAAGAGACCCAGTACTTC.